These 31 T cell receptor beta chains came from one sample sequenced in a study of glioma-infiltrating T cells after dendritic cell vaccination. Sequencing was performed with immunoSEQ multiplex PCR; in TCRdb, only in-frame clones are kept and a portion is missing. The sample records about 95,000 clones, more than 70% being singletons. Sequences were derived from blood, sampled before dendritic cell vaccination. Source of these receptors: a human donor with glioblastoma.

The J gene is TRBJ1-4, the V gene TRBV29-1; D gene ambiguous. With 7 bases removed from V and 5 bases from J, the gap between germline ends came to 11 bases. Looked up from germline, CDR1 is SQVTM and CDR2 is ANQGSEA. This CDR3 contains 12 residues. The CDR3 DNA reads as TGCAGCGCTCACGGTTCAAATGAAAAACTGTTTTTT. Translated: CSAHGSNEKLFF.

This chain's CDR3 is CASSLPGGQPMNTEAFF. CDR3 coding DNA: TGTGCCAGCAGCTTGCCCGGGGGACAGCCCATGAACACTGAAGCTTTCTTT. This chain links TRBV7-9 with TRBJ1-1; 7 bases agree with TRBD1. Germline V gives CDR1 SEHNR, CDR2 FQNEAQ (reference sequence). V trimming: 3 bases; J trimming: 0 bases; junction bases outside the gene matches: 10. CDR3 length: 17 amino acids.

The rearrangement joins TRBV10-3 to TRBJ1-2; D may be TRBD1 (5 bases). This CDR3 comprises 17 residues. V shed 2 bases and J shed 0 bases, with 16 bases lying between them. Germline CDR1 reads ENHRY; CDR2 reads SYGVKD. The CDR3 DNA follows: TGTGCCATCAGTGAGGTCGGGAGACAGAGTGCTAACTATGGCTACACCTTC. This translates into CAISEVGRQSANYGYTF.

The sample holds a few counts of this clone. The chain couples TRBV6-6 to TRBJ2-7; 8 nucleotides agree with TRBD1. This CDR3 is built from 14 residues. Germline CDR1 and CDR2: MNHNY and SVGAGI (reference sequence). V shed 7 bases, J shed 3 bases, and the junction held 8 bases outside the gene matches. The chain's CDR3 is CASINTGGYYEQYF. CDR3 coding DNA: TGTGCCAGCATCAATACAGGGGGGTACTACGAGCAGTACTTC.

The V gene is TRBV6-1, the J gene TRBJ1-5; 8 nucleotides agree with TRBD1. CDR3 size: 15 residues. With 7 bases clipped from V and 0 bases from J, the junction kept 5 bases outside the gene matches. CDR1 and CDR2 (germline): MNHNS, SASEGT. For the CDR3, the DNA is TGTGCCAGCAATATAGACAGGGGTAGCAATCAGCCCCAGCATTTT. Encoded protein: CASNIDRGSNQPQHF.

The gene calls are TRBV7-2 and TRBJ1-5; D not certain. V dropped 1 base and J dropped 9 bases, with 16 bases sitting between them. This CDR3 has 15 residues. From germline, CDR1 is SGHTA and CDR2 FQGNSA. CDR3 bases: TGTGCCAGCAGCTTAGAAGAGGGCCCGAGGATGCCCCAGCATTTT. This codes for CASSLEEGPRMPQHF.

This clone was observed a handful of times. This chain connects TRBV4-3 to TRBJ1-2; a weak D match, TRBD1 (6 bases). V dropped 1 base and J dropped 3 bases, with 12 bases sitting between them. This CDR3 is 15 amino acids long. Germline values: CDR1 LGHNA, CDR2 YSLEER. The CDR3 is CASSQGLDSYYGYTF. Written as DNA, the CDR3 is TGCGCCAGCAGCCAAGGCTTGGACAGCTACTATGGCTACACCTTC.

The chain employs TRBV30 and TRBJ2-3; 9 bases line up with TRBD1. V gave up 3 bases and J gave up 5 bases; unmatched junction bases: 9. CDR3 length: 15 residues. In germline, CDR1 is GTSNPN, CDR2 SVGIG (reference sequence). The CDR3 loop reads CAWSVTGGAGDTQYF. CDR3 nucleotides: TGTGCCTGGAGCGTTACAGGGGGCGCAGGAGATACGCAGTATTTT.

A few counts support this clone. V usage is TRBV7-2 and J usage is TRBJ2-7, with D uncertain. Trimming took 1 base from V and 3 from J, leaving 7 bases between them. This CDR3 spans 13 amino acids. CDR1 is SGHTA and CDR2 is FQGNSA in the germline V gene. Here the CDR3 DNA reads TGTGCCAGCAGCTTAGAACGGAGCTACGAGCAGTACTTC. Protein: CASSLERSYEQYF.

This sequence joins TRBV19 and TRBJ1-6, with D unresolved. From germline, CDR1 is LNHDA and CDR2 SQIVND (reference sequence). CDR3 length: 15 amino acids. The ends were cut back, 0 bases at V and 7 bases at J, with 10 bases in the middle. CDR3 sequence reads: CASSIEGERNSPLHF. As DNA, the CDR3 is TGTGCCAGTAGTATAGAGGGTGAGAGGAATTCACCCCTCCACTTT.

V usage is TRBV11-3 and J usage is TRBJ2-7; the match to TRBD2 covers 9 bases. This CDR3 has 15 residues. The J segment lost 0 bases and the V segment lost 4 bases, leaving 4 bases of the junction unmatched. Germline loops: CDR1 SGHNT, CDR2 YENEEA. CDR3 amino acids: CASSWTSASSYEQYF. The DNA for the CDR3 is TGTGCCAGCAGCTGGACTAGCGCGAGCTCCTACGAGCAGTACTTC.

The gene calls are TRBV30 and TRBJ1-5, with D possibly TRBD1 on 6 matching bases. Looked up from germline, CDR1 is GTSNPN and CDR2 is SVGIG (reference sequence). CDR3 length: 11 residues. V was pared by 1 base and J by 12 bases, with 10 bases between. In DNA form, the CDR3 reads TGTGCCTGGAGTGCGGACAGTAGCCAGCATTTT. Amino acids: CAWSADSSQHF.

In DNA form, the CDR3 reads TGTGCCAGCAGTGATCCGGGGGGGTACTACAATGAGCAGTTCTTC. Translated, it gives CASSDPGGYYNEQFF. The chain employs TRBV2 and TRBJ2-1, with TRBD2 identical over 8 bases. Germline lookup yields CDR1 SNHLY and CDR2 FYNNEI. This CDR3 is 15 amino acids long. V trimming: 3 bases; J trimming: 3 bases; junction bases outside the gene matches: 4.

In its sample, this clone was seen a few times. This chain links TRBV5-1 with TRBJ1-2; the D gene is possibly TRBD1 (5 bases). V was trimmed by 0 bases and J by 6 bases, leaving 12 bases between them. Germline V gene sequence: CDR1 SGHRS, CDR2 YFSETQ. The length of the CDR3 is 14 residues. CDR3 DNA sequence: TGCGCCAGCAGCTTGGAGGGGCAGTATAATGGCTACACCTTC. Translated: CASSLEGQYNGYTF.

The CDR3 sequence: CASSGGETEAFF. CDR3 bases: TGTGCCAGCAGCGGCGGAGAGACTGAAGCTTTCTTT. The V and J genes are TRBV11-3 and TRBJ1-1; unclear D gene. This CDR3 contains 12 residues. The germline CDR1 and CDR2 sequences are SGHNT and YENEEA. Trimming removed 5 bases at V and 5 bases at J, with 9 bases between.

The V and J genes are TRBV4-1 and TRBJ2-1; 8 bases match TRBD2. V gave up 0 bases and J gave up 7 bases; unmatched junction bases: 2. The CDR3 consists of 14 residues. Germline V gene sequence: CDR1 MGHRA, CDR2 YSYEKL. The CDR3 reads CASSQEASGNEQFF. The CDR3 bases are TGCGCCAGCAGCCAAGAAGCTAGCGGGAATGAGCAGTTCTTC.

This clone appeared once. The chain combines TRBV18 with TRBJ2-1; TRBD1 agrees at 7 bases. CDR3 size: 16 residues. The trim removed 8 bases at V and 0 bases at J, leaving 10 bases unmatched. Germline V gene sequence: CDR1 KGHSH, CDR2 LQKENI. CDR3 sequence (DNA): TGTGCCAGCCAACGCCCGGCAGGGGGCTCCTACAATGAGCAGTTCTTC. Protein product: CASQRPAGGSYNEQFF.

The CDR3 sequence is CASIRGGGDEQFF. The CDR3 nucleotides are TGCGCCAGCATCCGGGGGGGAGGCGATGAGCAGTTCTTC. This sequence joins TRBV5-1 and TRBJ2-1; 8 bases map to TRBD2. The germline gives CDR1 SGHRS, CDR2 YFSETQ. The CDR3 totals 13 residues. J was trimmed by 8 bases and V by 6 bases; bases with no gene match: 7. Together with reference TRBV5-1 and TRBJ2-1, the CDR3 gives the full variable domain: KAGVTQTPRYLIKTRGQQVTLSCSPISGHRSVSWYQQTPGQGLQFLFEYFSETQRNKGNFPGRFSGRQFSNSRSEMNVSTLELGDSALYLCASIRGGGDEQFFGPGTRLTVL.

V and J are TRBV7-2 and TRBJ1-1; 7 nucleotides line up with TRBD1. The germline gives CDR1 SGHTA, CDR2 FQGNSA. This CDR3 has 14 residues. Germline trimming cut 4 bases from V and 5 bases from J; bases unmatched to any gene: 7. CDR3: CASSSPGGGTEAFF. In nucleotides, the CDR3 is TGTGCCAGCAGCTCCCCAGGGGGTGGGACTGAAGCTTTCTTT.

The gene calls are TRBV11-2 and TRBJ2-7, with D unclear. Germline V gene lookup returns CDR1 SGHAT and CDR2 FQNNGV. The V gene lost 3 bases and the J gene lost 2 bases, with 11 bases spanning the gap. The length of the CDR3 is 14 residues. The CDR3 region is CASSFSGTTYEQYF. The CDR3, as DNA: TGTGCCAGCAGCTTTTCAGGAACGACCTACGAGCAGTACTTC.

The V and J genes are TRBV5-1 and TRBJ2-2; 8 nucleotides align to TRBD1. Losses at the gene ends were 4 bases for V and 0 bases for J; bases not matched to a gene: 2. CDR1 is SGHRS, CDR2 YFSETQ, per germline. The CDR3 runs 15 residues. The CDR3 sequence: CASSGGQANTGELFF. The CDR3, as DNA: TGCGCCAGCAGCGGGGGACAGGCGAACACCGGGGAGCTGTTTTTT.

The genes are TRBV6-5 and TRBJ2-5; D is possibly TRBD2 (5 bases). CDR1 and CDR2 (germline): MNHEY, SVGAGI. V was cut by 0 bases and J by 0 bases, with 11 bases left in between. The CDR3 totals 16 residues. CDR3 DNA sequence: TGTGCCAGCAGTTACTCGATTAGCGACCACCAAGAGACCCAGTACTTC. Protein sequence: CASSYSISDHQETQYF.

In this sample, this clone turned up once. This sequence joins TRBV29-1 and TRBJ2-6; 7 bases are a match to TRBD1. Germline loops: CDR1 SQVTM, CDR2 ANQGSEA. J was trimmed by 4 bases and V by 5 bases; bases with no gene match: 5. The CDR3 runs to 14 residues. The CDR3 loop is CSVLDRDGANVLTF. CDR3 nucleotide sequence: TGCAGCGTTCTTGACAGGGACGGGGCCAACGTCCTGACTTTC.

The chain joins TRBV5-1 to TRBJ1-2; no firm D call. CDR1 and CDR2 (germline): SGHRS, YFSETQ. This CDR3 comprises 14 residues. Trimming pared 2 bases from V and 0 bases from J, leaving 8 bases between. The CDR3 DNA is TGCGCCAGCAGCTTTTATAACACTAACTATGGCTACACCTTC. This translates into CASSFYNTNYGYTF.

CDR3 residues: CASSENGYGYTF. The CDR3 nucleotides read TGTGCCAGCAGCGAGAACGGTTATGGCTACACCTTC. The V and J genes are TRBV9 and TRBJ1-2; D is undetermined. Germline CDR1 is SGDLS and CDR2 is YYNGEE. Trimming stripped 3 bases from V and 5 bases from J, with 8 bases between. The CDR3 loop spans 12 amino acids.

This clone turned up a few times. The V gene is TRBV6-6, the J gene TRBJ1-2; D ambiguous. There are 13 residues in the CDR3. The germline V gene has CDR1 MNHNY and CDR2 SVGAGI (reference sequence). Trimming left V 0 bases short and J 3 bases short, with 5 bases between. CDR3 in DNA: TGTGCCAGCAGTTACTCGGGAGACTATGGCTACACCTTC. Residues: CASSYSGDYGYTF.

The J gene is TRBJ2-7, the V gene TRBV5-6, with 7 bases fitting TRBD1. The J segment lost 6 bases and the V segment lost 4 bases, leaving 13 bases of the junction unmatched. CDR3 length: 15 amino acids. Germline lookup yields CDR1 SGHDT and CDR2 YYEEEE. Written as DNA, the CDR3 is TGTGCCAGCAGCGTCGGGTGGACAGGAGGATTCGAGCAGTACTTC. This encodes CASSVGWTGGFEQYF.

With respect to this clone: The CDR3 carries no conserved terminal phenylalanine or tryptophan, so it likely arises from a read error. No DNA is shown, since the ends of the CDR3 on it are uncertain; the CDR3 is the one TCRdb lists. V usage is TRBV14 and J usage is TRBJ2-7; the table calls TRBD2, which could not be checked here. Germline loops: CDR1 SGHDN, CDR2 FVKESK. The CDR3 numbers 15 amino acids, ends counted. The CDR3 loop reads CASSQLGTSGTRMHL.

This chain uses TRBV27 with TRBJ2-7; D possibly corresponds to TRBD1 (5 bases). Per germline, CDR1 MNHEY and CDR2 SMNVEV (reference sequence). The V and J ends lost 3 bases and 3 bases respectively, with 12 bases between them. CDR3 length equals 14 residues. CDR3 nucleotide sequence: TGTGCCAGCAGTTTGTGGGGCTTGGGCTACGAGCAGTACTTC. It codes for CASSLWGLGYEQYF.

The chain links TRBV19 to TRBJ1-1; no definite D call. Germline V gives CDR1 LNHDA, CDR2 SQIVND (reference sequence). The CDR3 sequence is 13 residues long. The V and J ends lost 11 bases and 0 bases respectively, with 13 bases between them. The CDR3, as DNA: TGTGCCGTACGCAGTTATTTGAACACTGAAGCTTTCTTT. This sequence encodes CAVRSYLNTEAFF.

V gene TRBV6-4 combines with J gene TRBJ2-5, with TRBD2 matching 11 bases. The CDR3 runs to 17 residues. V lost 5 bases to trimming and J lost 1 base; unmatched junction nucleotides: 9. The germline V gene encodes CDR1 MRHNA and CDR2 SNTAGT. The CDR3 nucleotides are TGTGCCAGCAGTTCTCAGACTAGCGGGACTCGCCAAGAGACCCAGTACTTC. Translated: CASSSQTSGTRQETQYF.